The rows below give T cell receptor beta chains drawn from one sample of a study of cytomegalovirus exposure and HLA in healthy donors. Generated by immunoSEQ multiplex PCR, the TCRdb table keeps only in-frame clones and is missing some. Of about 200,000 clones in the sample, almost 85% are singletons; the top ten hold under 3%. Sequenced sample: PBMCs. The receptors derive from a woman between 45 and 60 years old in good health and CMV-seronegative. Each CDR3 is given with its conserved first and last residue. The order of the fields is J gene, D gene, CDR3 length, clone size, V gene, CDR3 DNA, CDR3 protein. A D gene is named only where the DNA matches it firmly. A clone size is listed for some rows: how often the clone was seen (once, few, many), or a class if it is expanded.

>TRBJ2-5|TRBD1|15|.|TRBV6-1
TGTGCCAGCCGGACCGGGACAGGGGGAATTGAGACCCAGTACTTC
CASRTGTGGIETQYF
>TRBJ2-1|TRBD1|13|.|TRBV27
TGTGCCAGCGCTGTTGACAGGGGATATGAGCAGTTCTTC
CASAVDRGYEQFF
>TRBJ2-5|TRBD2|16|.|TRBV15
TGTGCCACCAGCAGCAGACTAGCGGGATTTGGGGAGACCCAGTACTTC
CATSSRLAGFGETQYF
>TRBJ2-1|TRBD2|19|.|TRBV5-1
TGCGCCAGCAGCTTGGGAGGGCTAGCGGGAGGCTCCGGGAGGTTTCAGCAGTTCTTC
CASSLGGLAGGSGRFQQFF
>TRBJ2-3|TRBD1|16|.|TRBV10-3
TGTGCCATCAGTTCAGGGGGCGGACTTAGCACAGATACGCAGTATTTT
CAISSGGGLSTDTQYF
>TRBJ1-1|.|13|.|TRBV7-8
TGTGCCAGCAGACCAGGGATGGGAAAAGAAGCTTTCTTT
CASRPGMGKEAFF
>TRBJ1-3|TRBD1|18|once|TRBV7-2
TGTGCCAGCAGCTTTTTAAAATCCGGGACAGACTCTGGAAACACCATATATTTT
CASSFLKSGTDSGNTIYF
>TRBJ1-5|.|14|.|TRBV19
TGTGCCAGTAGTATGGGCAGGTGGAATCAGCCCCAGCATTTT
CASSMGRWNQPQHF
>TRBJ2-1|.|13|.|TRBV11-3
TGTGCCAGCAGCTTAAACCAGTACAATGAGCAGTTCTTC
CASSLNQYNEQFF
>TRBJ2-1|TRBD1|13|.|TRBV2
TGTGCCAGCAGCCCCGGGACAGGGAATGAGCAGTTCTTC
CASSPGTGNEQFF
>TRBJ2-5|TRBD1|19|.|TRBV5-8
TGTGCCAGCAGTTCGGGACAGGGGGCGCAGGTTGGGCCCCAAGAGACCCAGTACTTC
CASSSGQGAQVGPQETQYF
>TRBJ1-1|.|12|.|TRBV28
TGTGCCAGCAGTTTAAGGGGCACTGAAGCTTTCTTT
CASSLRGTEAFF
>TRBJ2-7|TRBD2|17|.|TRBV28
TGTGCCAGCACCAATTTTCCCGGACTAGCGGGAGCCGACGAGCAGTACTTC
CASTNFPGLAGADEQYF
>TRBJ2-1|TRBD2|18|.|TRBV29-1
TGCAGCGTTGTTAGGGACGGATGGACTAGCGGGATGAACAATGAGCAGTTCTTC
CSVVRDGWTSGMNNEQFF
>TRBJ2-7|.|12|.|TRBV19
TGTGCCAGTTCGGCAGGGTCCCACGAGCAGTACTTC
CASSAGSHEQYF
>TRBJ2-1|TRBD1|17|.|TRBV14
TGTGCCAGCAGCCAAGACAGGGGGATAGACGGGATGAGTGAGCAGTTCTTC
CASSQDRGIDGMSEQFF
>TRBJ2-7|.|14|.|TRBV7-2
TGTGCCAGCAGCTCAGGTAGACAGTCCTACGAGCAGTACTTC
CASSSGRQSYEQYF
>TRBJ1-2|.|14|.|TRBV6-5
TGTGCCAGCAGTTACTCTTACAGTAAAGGCGGCTACACCTTC
CASSYSYSKGGYTF
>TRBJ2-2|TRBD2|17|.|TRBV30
TGTGCCTGGACCTTGGGACTAGCGGGAGTTAACACCGGGGAGCTGTTTTTT
CAWTLGLAGVNTGELFF
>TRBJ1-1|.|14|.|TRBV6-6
TGTGCCAGCAGTTTCCTTGGGCAAAACACTGAAGCTTTCTTT
CASSFLGQNTEAFF
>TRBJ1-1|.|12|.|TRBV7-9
TGTTCCAGCAGCTCAGTCCCGGGTGGAGCTTTCTTT
CSSSSVPGGAFF
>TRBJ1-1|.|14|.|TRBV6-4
TGTGCCAGCAGTGAACGAGGAGGGTACACTGAAGCTTTCTTT
CASSERGGYTEAFF
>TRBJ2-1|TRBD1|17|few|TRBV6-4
TGTGCCAGCCTGGGCCAAAGGGACAGGGAAGATAACAATGAGCAGTTCTTC
CASLGQRDREDNNEQFF
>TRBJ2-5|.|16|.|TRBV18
TGTGCCAGCTCACCTCAGTGGATACGGGGCCAAGAGACCCAGTACTTC
CASSPQWIRGQETQYF
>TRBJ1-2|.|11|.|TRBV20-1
TGCAGTGCTCCTGTCCCCCATGGCTACACCTTC
CSAPVPHGYTF
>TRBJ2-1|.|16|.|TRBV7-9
TGTTCCAGCAGCTTAGTACCTTCTGCAGTGAGCGATGAGCAGTTCTTC
CSSSLVPSAVSDEQFF
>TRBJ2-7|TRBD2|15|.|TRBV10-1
TGCGCCAGCAGTGAAAAGACTAGCGGGAGCCACGAGCAGTACTTC
CASSEKTSGSHEQYF
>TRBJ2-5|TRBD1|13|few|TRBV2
TGTGCCAGTAAAGGGGACAGATTGGAGACCCAGTACTTC
CASKGDRLETQYF
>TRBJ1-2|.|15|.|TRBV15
TGTGCCACCAGCAGAGGAGGGGGAGCCAACTATGGCTACACCTTC
CATSRGGGANYGYTF
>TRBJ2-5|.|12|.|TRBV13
TGTGCCAGCACCATAAGAGGGGAGACCCAGTACTTC
CASTIRGETQYF
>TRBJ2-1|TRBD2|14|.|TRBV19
TGTGCCAGTAGAGGGAGGGAGACCTACAATGAGCAGTTCTTC
CASRGRETYNEQFF
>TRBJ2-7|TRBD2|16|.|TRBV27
TGTGCCAGCAGTTTCTGGACTAGCGGGACTTCCTACGAGCAGTACTTC
CASSFWTSGTSYEQYF
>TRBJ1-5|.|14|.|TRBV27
TGTGCCAGCAGTTCCCTCAGGTTCCCTCAGCCCCAGCATTTT
CASSSLRFPQPQHF
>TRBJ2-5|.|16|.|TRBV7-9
TGTGCCAGCAGCTTACTAACAGGGTATTCTAAAGAGACCCAGTACTTC
CASSLLTGYSKETQYF
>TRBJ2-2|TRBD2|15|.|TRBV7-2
TGTGCCGGCAGCTGGGGACTAGCGGGAGCCGGGGAGCTGTTTTTT
CAGSWGLAGAGELFF
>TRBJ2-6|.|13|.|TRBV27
TGTGCCAGCAGCCTCTCTGGGGCCAACGTCCTGACTTTC
CASSLSGANVLTF
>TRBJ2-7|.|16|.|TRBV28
TGTGCCAGCTCCAGTGGTTGGGGCGCCTTCTCCTACGAGCAGTACTTC
CASSSGWGAFSYEQYF
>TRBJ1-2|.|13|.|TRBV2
TGTGCCAGCAGCTCTCAGGGATACTATGGCTACACCTTC
CASSSQGYYGYTF
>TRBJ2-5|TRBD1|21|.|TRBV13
TGTGCCAGCAGCCGTCAATACTTAGGGGGGCGGACAGGGGACCTCCAAGAGACCCAGTACTTC
CASSRQYLGGRTGDLQETQYF
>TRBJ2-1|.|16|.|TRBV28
TGTGCCAGCAGTTTCGGCGGGACCGGACTCTACAATGAGCAGCTCTTC
CASSFGGTGLYNEQLF
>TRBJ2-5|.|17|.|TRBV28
TGTGCCAGCAGTCTCCCTGGTGGGGGCTACGGCGAAGAGACCCAGTACTTC
CASSLPGGGYGEETQYF
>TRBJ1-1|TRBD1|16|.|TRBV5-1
TGCGCCAGCAGCTCCCAGAGGGGGACAGTGATGACTGAAGCTTTCTTT
CASSSQRGTVMTEAFF
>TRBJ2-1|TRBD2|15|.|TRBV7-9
TGTGCCAGCAGCTTGCGGCTAGCGGGGGCTAATGAGCAGTTCTTC
CASSLRLAGANEQFF
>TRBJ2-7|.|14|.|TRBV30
TGTGCCTGGACCCGGGGGGCAGGGCCGATCGAGCAGTACTTC
CAWTRGAGPIEQYF
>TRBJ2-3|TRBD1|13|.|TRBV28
TGTGCCAGCAGTCAGGGACAGATAGATACGCAGTATTTT
CASSQGQIDTQYF
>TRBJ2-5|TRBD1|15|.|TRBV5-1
TGCGCCAGCAGACCTGGGACAGGGGGGGAGGAGACCCAGTACTTC
CASRPGTGGEETQYF
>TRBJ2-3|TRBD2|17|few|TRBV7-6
TGTGCCAGCAGCCCACAGACTAGCGGATATAGCACAGATACGCAGTATTTT
CASSPQTSGYSTDTQYF
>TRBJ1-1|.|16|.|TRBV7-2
TGTGCCAGCAGCTTAGACGGACAGTCTTTGAACACTGAAGCTTTCTTT
CASSLDGQSLNTEAFF
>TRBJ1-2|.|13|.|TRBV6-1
TGTGCCAGCAGGCCACAACCCAGGGATGGCTACACCTTC
CASRPQPRDGYTF
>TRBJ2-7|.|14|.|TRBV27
TGTGCCAGCAGTTTAGGGGGGATCTCCAACGAGCAGTACTTC
CASSLGGISNEQYF
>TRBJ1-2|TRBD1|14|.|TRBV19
TGTGCCAGTAGTCTGGACAGGGGGAGCTATGGCTACACCTTC
CASSLDRGSYGYTF
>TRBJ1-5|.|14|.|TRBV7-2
TGTGCCAGCAGCTTAGTCGGTAGCAATCAGCCCCAGCATTTT
CASSLVGSNQPQHF
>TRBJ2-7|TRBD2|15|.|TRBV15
TGTGCCACCAGCAGTAGGGAGGGGCCCTCCTACGAGCAGTACTTC
CATSSREGPSYEQYF
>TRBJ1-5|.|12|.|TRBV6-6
TGTGCCAGCAGTTACTCGTCGGGGCCCCAGCATTTT
CASSYSSGPQHF
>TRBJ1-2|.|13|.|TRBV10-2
TGCGCCAGCAGCTTCGGTTTAGACTATGGCTACACCTTC
CASSFGLDYGYTF
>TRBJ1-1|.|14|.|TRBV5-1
TGCGCCAGCAGCTCTGAGGAGGGACGTACTGAAGCTTTCTTT
CASSSEEGRTEAFF
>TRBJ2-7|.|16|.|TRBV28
TGTGCCAGCACCCCCCCCGGTGGGAGACCCTACTACGAGCAGTACTTC
CASTPPGGRPYYEQYF
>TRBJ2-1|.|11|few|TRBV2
TGTGCCAGCAGTCCATACAATGAGCAGTTCTTC
CASSPYNEQFF
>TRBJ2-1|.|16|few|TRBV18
TGTGCCAGCTCACCCCGGAGTCAGACCGCATACAATGAGCAGTTCTTC
CASSPRSQTAYNEQFF